The rows below give T cell receptor beta chains drawn from one sample of a study of T cells after yellow fever vaccination. TCRdb ran MiXCR on the 5' RACE reads and lists one entry per CDR3 protein. The sample has about 130,000 distinct CDR3 sequences; around 9.8% are singletons. Sequenced material: CD8+ T cells sorted from PBMCs, taken on the day of the yellow fever booster vaccination. The origin of the receptors is a man aged 18-30 years who received the YFV17D yellow fever vaccine. The CDR3 runs from the conserved cysteine through the conserved F or W. D genes are given only for firm matches. Rows give clone size only sometimes, using once, few, many, or a class for an expanded clone.

j_call d_call v_call clone_size cdr3_nt cdr3_aa
TRBJ1-2 TRBD1 TRBV19 . TGTGCCAGTTCGGGACAGGGCTGGATGGACTATGGCTACACCTTC CASSGQGWMDYGYTF
TRBJ2-3 . TRBV4-3 . TGCGCCAGCAGCCCCGCCCCCCCAGGGGTTGGTATGTCTAGCACAGATACGCAGTATTTT CASSPAPPGVGMSSTDTQYF
TRBJ1-2 TRBD1 TRBV25-1 many TGTGCCAGCAGTGAAGGGACAGGGGGCTGGGGCTACACCTTC CASSEGTGGWGYTF
TRBJ1-1 . TRBV5-4 few TGTGCCAGCAGCAAGACCGAAACAGGGAACACTGAAGCTTTCTTT CASSKTETGNTEAFF
TRBJ1-2 TRBD1 TRBV7-6 . TGTGCCAGCAGCACCCGGACAGGTCCTAACTATGGCTACACCTTC CASSTRTGPNYGYTF
TRBJ2-5 TRBD2 TRBV7-2 . TGTGCCAGCAGCTTCGGGGTCGGGGGGGGCCAGACCCAGTACTTC CASSFGVGGGQTQYF
TRBJ2-5 . TRBV7-3 few TGTGCCAGCAGCCGCTCGGGGGAGTACCAAGAGACCCAGTACTTC CASSRSGEYQETQYF
TRBJ1-1 . TRBV12-3/TRBV12-4 . TGTGCCAGCAGTCCTCAGGGTCAGTACAAGGACACTGAAGCTTTCTTT CASSPQGQYKDTEAFF
TRBJ2-5 TRBD1 TRBV12-3/TRBV12-4 . TGTGCCAGCACCAGCTCAGGGACAGGTCAAGAGACCCAGTACTTC CASTSSGTGQETQYF
TRBJ1-1 . TRBV10-2 . TGCGCCAGCAACGGGGTACGGGAAGCTTTCTTT CASNGVREAFF
TRBJ1-1 . TRBV7-9 many TGTGCCAGCAGCCAGGTGGCAGCCGCGGAAGCTTTCTTT CASSQVAAAEAFF
TRBJ1-2 TRBD1 TRBV4-3 few TGCGCCAGCAGCCAGGATGACAGGGAAAGGGTCTATGGCTACACCTTC CASSQDDRERVYGYTF